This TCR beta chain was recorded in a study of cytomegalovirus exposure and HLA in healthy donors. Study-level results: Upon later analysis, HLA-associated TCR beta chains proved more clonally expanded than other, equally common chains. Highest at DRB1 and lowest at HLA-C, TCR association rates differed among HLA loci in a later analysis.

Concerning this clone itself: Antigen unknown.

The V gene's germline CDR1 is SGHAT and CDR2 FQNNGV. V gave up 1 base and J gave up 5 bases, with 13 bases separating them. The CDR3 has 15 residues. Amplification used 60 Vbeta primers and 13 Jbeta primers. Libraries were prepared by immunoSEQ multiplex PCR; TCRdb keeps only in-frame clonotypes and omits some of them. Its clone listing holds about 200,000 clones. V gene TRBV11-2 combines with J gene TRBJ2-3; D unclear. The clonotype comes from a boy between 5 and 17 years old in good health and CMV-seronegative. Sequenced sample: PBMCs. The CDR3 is CASSLAARTGDTQYF. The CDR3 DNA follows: TGTGCCAGCAGCTTAGCGGCTCGAACGGGAGATACGCAGTATTTT.